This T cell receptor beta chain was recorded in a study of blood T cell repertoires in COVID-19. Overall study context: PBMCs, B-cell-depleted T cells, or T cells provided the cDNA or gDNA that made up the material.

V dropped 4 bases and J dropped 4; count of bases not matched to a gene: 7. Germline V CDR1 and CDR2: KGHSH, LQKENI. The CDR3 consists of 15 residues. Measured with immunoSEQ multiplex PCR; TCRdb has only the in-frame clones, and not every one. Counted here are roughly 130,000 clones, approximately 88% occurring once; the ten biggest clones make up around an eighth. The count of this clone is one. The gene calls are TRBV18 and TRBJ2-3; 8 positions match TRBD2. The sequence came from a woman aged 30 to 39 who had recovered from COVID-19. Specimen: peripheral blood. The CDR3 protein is CASSRQTGGADTQYF. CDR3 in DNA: TGTGCCAGCTCACGACAGACGGGGGGGGCAGATACGCAGTATTTT. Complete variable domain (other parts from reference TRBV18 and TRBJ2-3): NAGVMQNPRHLVRRRGQEARLRCSPMKGHSHVYWYRQLPEEGLKFMVYLQKENIIDESGMPKERFSAEFPKEGPSILRIQQVVRGDSAAYFCASSRQTGGADTQYFGPGTRLTVL.